These T cell receptor beta chains were read from a single sample in a study of blood T cell repertoires in COVID-19. Sequencing was performed with immunoSEQ multiplex PCR; in TCRdb, only in-frame clones are kept and a portion is missing. The data contain around 230,000 clones, 65% to 90% of them seen just once; the ten biggest clones take up 2% to 2.5%. The specimen was peripheral blood. Receptor source: a man in his forties who had recovered from COVID-19. The conserved cysteine and the conserved F or W are not part of the CDR3 here. A D gene is named only where the DNA matches it firmly.

TRBD1	TRBV5-5	TRBJ1-2	ASSIGQGTLTIYGYT
.	TRBV11-2	TRBJ1-2	ASSPRSAVYGYT
TRBD2	TRBV10-3	TRBJ2-2	AISALTGGSTGELF
TRBD1	TRBV25-1	TRBJ1-2	ASSEYDRGDNYGYT
TRBD2	TRBV10-3	TRBJ2-7	AISESLGSVAGGSYEQY
TRBD1	TRBV6-5	TRBJ2-2	ASRGQSGFGELF
TRBD1	TRBV11-3	TRBJ1-1	ASSSRQGAEAF
.	TRBV3-1/TRBV3-2	TRBJ1-2	ASSQLDRINYGYT
.	TRBV21-1	TRBJ1-5	ASRRQDQPQH
.	TRBV19	TRBJ2-7	ASSIDSQTNYEQY